The clone carrying this T cell receptor beta chain was detected a few times. Its antigen is as yet unknown. Clones were read by immunoSEQ multiplex PCR, and TCRdb kept only the in-frame ones, dropping some. The sample consists of 2 million to 2.5 million clones, 92% of them appearing once. The entry originates in a study of shared clonotypes between healthy human individuals. The overall study: CD4 naive and memory got three plates each, CD8 naive two, CD8 memory one.

Study results and limitations: Larger estimated richness was generally seen in naive subsets than in memory subsets.

This CDR3 spans 16 amino acids. The germline V gene has CDR1 MGHDK and CDR2 SYGVNS. J lost 3 bases, V lost 2 bases, and 5 bases had no gene match. The receptor was derived from a young man in good health. Some clones in this sample may be carry-over from other donors' samples. The chain employs TRBV25-1 and TRBJ2-7; 12 bases are a match to TRBD2. Material for sequencing was naive CD4+ T cells from PBMCs. The subset here: CD45RA+ positively selected. In DNA, the CDR3 is TGTGCCAGCAGTGAACCTAGCGGGAGGGCTGGCTACGAGCAGTACTTC. Translation: CASSEPSGRAGYEQYF.